The T cell receptor beta chain under discussion was sequenced for a study of blood T cell repertoires in COVID-19 (dated by TCRdb to the early 2020s). In terms of the full investigation: Samples covering the acute and convalescent phases of COVID-19 were provided by collaborators in the United States, Italy and Spain. HLA class I and class II types, where available, came from metadata supplied by the sample provider rather than from assay-based typing. The samples were drawn from the first 160 participants of the ongoing ImmuneRACE study and from 950 to 1,500 subjects provided by 6 global collaborators. The repertoires were released in a freely available public database meant as a resource for research on the immune response to SARS-CoV-2. Nearly every sample came with metadata listing a de-identified subject ID, COVID-19 status, age in years and sex. Deeply sampled blood TCRbeta repertoires from subjects exposed to, actively infected with, or recovered from COVID-19 were included in the dataset. The prospective study material was composed of cDNA or gDNA derived from T cells, B-cell-depleted T cells, or PBMCs. Results the study describes overall, beyond this receptor: The amount of clinical and demographic metadata varied by source and participant and was provided uncurated.

The immunoSEQ Assay, a bias-controlled multiplex PCR, was used to amplify TCRbeta CDR3 regions from genomic DNA. From the authors' description of their analysis: Nucleated cell counts per sample were estimated from amplification of reference gene primers within the assay. To quantify the absolute abundance of each unique TCRbeta CDR3 rearrangement, sequence reads were collapsed and filtered. For each sample, productive Simpson clonality was calculated as the square root of Simpson's diversity index across productive rearrangements. Drawn from immuneACCESS, this table holds only the in-frame rearrangements with V and J called that TCRdb kept. Clones are partly lost; checked studies trace under half to an unresolved V gene and leave the rest unexplained. The DNA was the basis for D and trimming; V, J and clone size are from that table. A total of 250,000 or so clones appear in this sample, about 85% of them only once. The ten largest clonotypes hold about 7% of the sample.

Deletion took 7 bases off V and 0 bases off J, with a span of 9 bases between the germline ends. The CDR3 spans 13 residues, from the cysteine through the phenylalanine. Of the read, only the CDR3 DNA is kept; its 39 bases are in frame from base 1. Taken from the germline V gene, the CDR1 and CDR2 loops are SNHLY and FYNNEI. Participants in the prospective study were aged roughly 18 to 90 years, lived in more than 20 United States geographic areas, and enrolled through a virtual design. To assign participants to cohorts, the prospective study relied on clinical history that participants themselves reported in a screening survey and a study questionnaire. A participant counted as exposed if, within 2 weeks of entering the study, that participant had been in contact with someone who had a PCR-confirmed or clinician-diagnosed COVID-19 case. In the prospective study, whole blood, serum and a nasopharyngeal or oropharyngeal swab were collected from each participant by mobile phlebotomists. Participants in the prospective study had the option to provide additional blood draws and questionnaires over a 2-month period. Blood samples from the prospective study were shipped frozen or at room temperature prior to DNA extraction.

The sample holds a few counts of this clone. Its antigen is unknown. No base quality information exists; no much larger clone differs at one position. The sample taken for sequencing was PBMCs or T cells enriched from blood (not recorded which). The sequence was obtained from a woman between 50 and 59 years old who had been exposed to COVID-19. The chain is assembled from TRBV2 and TRBJ1-1; the D segment could be TRBD1, given 5 matching bases. The bases are TGTGCCAGCATCGGGACTATGAACACTGAAGCTTTCTTT. It encodes CASIGTMNTEAFF.